This T cell receptor (beta chain) comes out of a study of shared clonotypes between healthy human individuals. The CDR3 length is 17 residues. The J segment lost 0 bases and the V segment lost 4 bases, leaving 4 bases of the junction unmatched. The V gene's germline CDR1 is SGHNT and CDR2 YYREEE (reference sequence). In replicate PCRs of sorted subsets, about 190 ng DNA, 29,000 or so T cell genomes, was used. The protocol was immunoSEQ multiplex PCR, while the TCRdb copy is restricted to in-frame clones and leaves out a portion. The table lists approximately 600,000 clones, around 95% of them singletons. Naive CD8 cells were CD45RO-negative, positively selected for CCR7, excluding terminally differentiated effector memory CD45RA+ cells.

The sequenced material came from naive CD8+ T cells sorted from blood. This TCR was sampled from a woman aged 25 to 39 in good health. The chain carries TRBV5-4 and TRBJ2-7; the match to TRBD2 covers 16 bases. CDR3 sequence: CASSPGTSGGASYEQYF. The CDR3 region has the DNA TGTGCCAGCAGCCCCGGGACTAGCGGGGGGGCCTCCTACGAGCAGTACTTC.